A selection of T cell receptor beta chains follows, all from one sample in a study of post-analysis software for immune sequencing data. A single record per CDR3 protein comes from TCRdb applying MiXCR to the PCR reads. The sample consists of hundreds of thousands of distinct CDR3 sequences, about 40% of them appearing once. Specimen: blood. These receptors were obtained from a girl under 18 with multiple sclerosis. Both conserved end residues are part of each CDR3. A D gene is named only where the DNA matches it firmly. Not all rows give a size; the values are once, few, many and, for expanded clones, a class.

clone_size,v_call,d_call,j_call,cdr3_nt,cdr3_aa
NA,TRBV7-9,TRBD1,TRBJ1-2,TGTGCCAGCAGCTTAGCAGAGGGGGCACTCTATGGCTACACCTTC,CASSLAEGALYGYTF
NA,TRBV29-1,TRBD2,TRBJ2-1,TGCAGCGTTGGAAAGGGACTAGCGGGAGGTGAGCAGTTCTTC,CSVGKGLAGGEQFF
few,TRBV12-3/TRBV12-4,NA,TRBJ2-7,TGTGCCAGCAGTTTATACGGACTGCCCTCCTACGAGCAGTACTTC,CASSLYGLPSYEQYF
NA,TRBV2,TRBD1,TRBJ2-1,TGTGCCAGCAGTCGACCGGGACAGGGGTTAAACGAGGCTTACAATGAGCAGTTCTTC,CASSRPGQGLNEAYNEQFF
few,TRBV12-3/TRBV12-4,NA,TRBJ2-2,TGTGCCAGCAGTTTCCAGATGAACACCGGGGAGCTGTTTTTT,CASSFQMNTGELFF
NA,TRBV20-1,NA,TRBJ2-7,TGCAGTGCTAGAGGTCTCAGGGGTAGCGACGAGCAGTACTTC,CSARGLRGSDEQYF
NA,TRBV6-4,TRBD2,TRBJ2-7,TGTGCCAGCAGTGACGGGACTAGCGGGAGCGAGCAGTACTTC,CASSDGTSGSEQYF
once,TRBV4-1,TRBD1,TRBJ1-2,TGCGCCAGCAGCCCAACAGGGGGCTGGGGGTATGGCTACACCTTC,CASSPTGGWGYGYTF
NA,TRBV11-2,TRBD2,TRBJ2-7,TGTGCCAGCAGCTTATTGTCGCTAGCGGGTTACTACGAGCAGTACTTC,CASSLLSLAGYYEQYF
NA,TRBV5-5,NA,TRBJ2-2,TGTGCCAGCAGCTTGGTTCCCCGTCGGAACACCGGGGAGCTGTTTTTT,CASSLVPRRNTGELFF
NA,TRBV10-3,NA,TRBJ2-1,TGTGCCACCAGAGGGGGGACGGAGAACAATGAGCAGTTCTTC,CATRGGTENNEQFF
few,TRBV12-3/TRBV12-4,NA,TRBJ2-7,TGTGCCAGCAGGGGAAGGGGACCTTCCTACGAGCAGTACTTC,CASRGRGPSYEQYF
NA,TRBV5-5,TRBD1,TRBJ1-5,TGTGCCAGCAGCATCGGGACAGACTATCAGCCCCAGCATTTT,CASSIGTDYQPQHF
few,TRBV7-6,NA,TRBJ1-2,TGTGCCAGCAGCTTAGGCCTTCCACAGGCAAGACCTTACTATGGCTACACCTTC,CASSLGLPQARPYYGYTF
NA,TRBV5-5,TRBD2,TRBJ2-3,TGTGCCAGCAGCGGAACCCTAGCGGGGAGCACAGATACGCAGTATTTT,CASSGTLAGSTDTQYF
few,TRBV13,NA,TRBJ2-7,TGTGCCAGCAGCCCTATAGCCGTCGAGCAGTACTTC,CASSPIAVEQYF
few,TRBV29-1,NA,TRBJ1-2,TGCAGCGTTGAGGCTAACTATGGCTACACCTTC,CSVEANYGYTF
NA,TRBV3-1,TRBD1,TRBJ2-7,TGTGCCAGCAGCCAGGGACAGGGGGTTCTCGAGCAGTACTTC,CASSQGQGVLEQYF
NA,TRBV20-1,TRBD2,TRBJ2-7,TGCAGTGCTAGGGTAGGACTAGCGGGTACGGGGGAGCAGTACTTC,CSARVGLAGTGEQYF
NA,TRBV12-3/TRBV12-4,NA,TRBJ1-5,TGTGCCAGCAGTACGCAGATCCCTCAGCCCCAGCATTTT,CASSTQIPQPQHF
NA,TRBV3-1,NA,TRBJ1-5,TGTGCCAGCAGCCAAGATCAAGTCTCGGCCAGGGGGCCCCAGCATTTT,CASSQDQVSARGPQHF
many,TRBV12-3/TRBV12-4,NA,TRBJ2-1,TGCGCCAGCAGCTTGCTGGGTGGCTCCTACAATGAGCAGTTCTTC,CASSLLGGSYNEQFF
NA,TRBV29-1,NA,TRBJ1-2,TGCAGCGTTGATGATCTCGTCTATGGCTACACCTTC,CSVDDLVYGYTF
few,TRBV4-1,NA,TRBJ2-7,TGCGCCAGCAGCCAGGCGGGGACTTCAGCCTACGAGCAGTACTTC,CASSQAGTSAYEQYF
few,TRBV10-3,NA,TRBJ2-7,TGTGCCATCAGTGAGTCGGGGGGTAACCTCTACGAGCAGTACTTC,CAISESGGNLYEQYF
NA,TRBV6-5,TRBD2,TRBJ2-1,TGTGCCAGCCTCCCCACCCGGACTAGCGGGCTCCATGAGCAGTTCTTC,CASLPTRTSGLHEQFF